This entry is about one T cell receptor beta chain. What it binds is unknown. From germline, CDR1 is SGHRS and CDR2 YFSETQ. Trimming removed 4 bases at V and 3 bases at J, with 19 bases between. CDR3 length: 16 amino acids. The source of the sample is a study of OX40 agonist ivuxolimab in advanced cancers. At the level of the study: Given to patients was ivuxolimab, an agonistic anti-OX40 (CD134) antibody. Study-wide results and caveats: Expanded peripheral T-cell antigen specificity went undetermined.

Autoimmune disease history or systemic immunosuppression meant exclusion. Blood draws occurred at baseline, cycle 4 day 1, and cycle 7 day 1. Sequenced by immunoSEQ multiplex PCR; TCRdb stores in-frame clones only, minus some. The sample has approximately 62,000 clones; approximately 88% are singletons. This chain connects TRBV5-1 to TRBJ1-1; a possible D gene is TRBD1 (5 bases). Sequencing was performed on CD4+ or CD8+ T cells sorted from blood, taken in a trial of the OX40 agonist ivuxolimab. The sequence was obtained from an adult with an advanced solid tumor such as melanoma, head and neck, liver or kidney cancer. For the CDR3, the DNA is TGCGCCAGCAGCGAGAACCCGGGGGTGATAGACACTGAAGCTTTCTTT. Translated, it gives CASSENPGVIDTEAFF.